The present T cell receptor (beta chain) was sequenced within a study of a mutant IDH1 vaccine in newly diagnosed glioma. Study context: Prior therapy was radiotherapy, temozolomide, or both; most received both. At week 35 came visit V12, and visit V13 followed at week 47. Study-wide points: Variations in leading peripheral T cell clonotypes appeared to have no connection with pseudoprogression.

Time point defined: week 47, end of study. A 20-mer mutant IDH1 peptide at 300 ug was injected subcutaneously with topical imiquimod. Patients carried new grade 3 or 4 IDH1-mutant astrocytomas lacking nuclear ATRX. TCRdb keeps only in-frame clones here, not all; method: immunoSEQ multiplex PCR. The sample includes some 62,000 clones, less than 90% of them seen just once. About this clone itself: What it recognizes is unknown.

This TCR derives from a young man with glioma. Sequencing used PBMCs, obtained from a glioma patient whose treatment included an IDH1 peptide vaccine.

The CDR3 bases are TGTGCCAGCAGTTACTATGGTGCGACAGGGGGGACCGGCTACACCTTC. Encoded protein: CASSYYGATGGTGYTF. This chain connects TRBV6-5 to TRBJ1-2; TRBD1 agrees at 9 bases. Germline V gene sequence: CDR1 MNHEY, CDR2 SVGAGI. The CDR3 spans 16 residues. Trimming at V came to 1 base and at J to 8 bases, leaving 11 bases not matched to a gene.